This TCR beta chain was sequenced during a study of blood T cell repertoires in COVID-19. This clone came up once. Sequenced by immunoSEQ multiplex PCR; TCRdb stores in-frame clones only, minus some. The sample consists of more than 300,000 clones, roughly nine tenths of them appearing once. In germline, CDR1 is LNHDA, CDR2 SQIVND (reference sequence). The CDR3 is 16 residues long. The V and J ends lost 5 bases and 1 base respectively, with 17 bases between them. Participants, about 18 to 100 years old, spanned around 25 US areas. Exposed participants encountered a COVID-19 case during the 2 weeks preceding study entry.

Sample: PBMCs or T cells enriched from blood (not recorded which). The chain links TRBV19 to TRBJ1-2; D remains ambiguous. The sequence derives from a woman between 35 and 50 years old who had been exposed to COVID-19. Here the CDR3 reads CASSSSRTEHNYGYTF. CDR3 nucleotides: TGTGCCAGTAGTTCGAGTAGGACTGAGCATAACTATGGCTACACCTTC.